Following are 12 T cell receptor beta chains from one sample sequenced in a study of blood T cell repertoires in COVID-19. The method was immunoSEQ multiplex PCR; TCRdb's version includes in-frame clones alone and lacks a portion of them. The table has over 25,000 clones, approximately 91% seen once. Sequencing was done on a sample of peripheral blood. Source of these receptors: a man aged 65 to 79 with active COVID-19.

The gene calls are TRBV9 and TRBJ2-5; 10 positions match TRBD1. The CDR3 consists of 14 residues. CDR1 and CDR2 (germline): SGDLS, YYNGEE. V gave up 3 bases and J gave up 4 bases; unmatched junction bases: 3. This CDR3 reads CASSEGQGGETQYF. DNA of the CDR3: TGTGCCAGCAGCGAAGGACAGGGGGGAGAGACCCAGTACTTC. The full variable domain, rest sourced from reference TRBV9 and TRBJ2-5, is DSGVTQTPKHLITATGQRVTLRCSPRSGDLSVYWYQQSLDQGLQFLIQYYNGEERAKGNILERFSAQQFPDLHSELNLSSLELGDSALYFCASSEGQGGETQYFGPGTRLLVL.

The rearrangement joins TRBV5-1 to TRBJ1-1; 7 bases line up with TRBD1. The CDR3 consists of 18 residues. V was pared by 0 bases and J by 0 bases, with 11 bases of the junction left unmatched. Germline V gene lookup returns CDR1 SGHRS and CDR2 YFSETQ. CDR3 loop: CASSLGADREGVNTEAFF. CDR3 bases: TGCGCCAGCAGCTTGGGGGCTGACAGGGAAGGGGTGAACACTGAAGCTTTCTTT.

The chain employs TRBV10-3 and TRBJ2-1; 13 bases agree with TRBD2. This CDR3 has 18 residues. The V gene end was trimmed by 8 bases and the J gene end by 6 bases; junction bases not matched to a gene: 16. Germline V gives CDR1 ENHRY, CDR2 SYGVKD. The CDR3 protein is CAIGTSGTRSFTFNEQFF. For the CDR3, the DNA is TGTGCCATCGGGACTAGCGGGACGCGATCCTTTACCTTCAATGAGCAGTTCTTC.

The rearrangement joins TRBV4-1 to TRBJ2-7; tentative D call: TRBD2 (5 bases). This CDR3 contains 17 residues. Deletions cut 0 bases from V and 3 bases from J, with 18 bases between. Germline-derived CDR1 and CDR2 are MGHRA and YSYEKL. The CDR3 protein is CASSQEVYLLGVYEQYF. CDR3 nucleotide sequence: TGCGCCAGCAGCCAAGAAGTCTACCTGCTGGGAGTCTACGAGCAGTACTTC.

The J gene is TRBJ2-3, the V gene TRBV6-2 or TRBV6-3, with 7 bases that match TRBD1. The V segment lost 3 bases and the J segment 1 base; nucleotides outside the gene matches: 7. Germline V gives CDR1 MNHEY, CDR2 SVGEGT. This CDR3 has 16 amino acids. In nucleotides, the CDR3 is TGTGCCAGCAGTTATTCCGGGACAGTACGCACAGATACGCAGTATTTT. Translating gives CASSYSGTVRTDTQYF.

The count of this clone is one. The chain uses TRBV4-1 and TRBJ1-5, with 7 bases that match TRBD1. The CDR3 is made up of 16 amino acids. Germline values: CDR1 MGHRA, CDR2 YSYEKL. With 0 bases clipped from V and 5 bases from J, the junction kept 7 bases outside the gene matches. This CDR3 is CASSQDLTGRYQPQHF. CDR3 nucleotides: TGCGCCAGCAGCCAAGACTTGACAGGGAGATATCAGCCCCAGCATTTT.

The rearrangement links TRBV6-4 to TRBJ2-7, with 7 bases matching TRBD2. The length of the CDR3 is 13 residues. J was trimmed by 3 bases and V by 3 bases; bases with no gene match: 2. Germline values: CDR1 MRHNA, CDR2 SNTAGT. The DNA for the CDR3 is TGTGCCAGCAGTGAAAGGACTAGCTACGAGCAGTACTTC. Protein sequence: CASSERTSYEQYF.

This clone appeared once. This rearrangement joins TRBV7-9 to TRBJ1-2, with D possibly matching TRBD1 (6 bases). Germline V CDR1 and CDR2: SEHNR, FQNEAQ (reference sequence). V was trimmed by 0 bases and J by 9 bases, leaving 8 bases between them. The CDR3 has 12 residues. CDR3 sequence: CASSLAGARYTF. The CDR3 DNA reads as TGTGCCAGCAGCTTAGCGGGGGCCCGCTACACCTTC.

The chain joins TRBV18 to TRBJ2-6; perhaps TRBD2 as D (6 bases). This CDR3 has 17 residues. V was pared by 4 bases and J by 1 base, with 14 bases between. Germline values: CDR1 KGHSH, CDR2 LQKENI. CDR3 nucleotides: TGTGCCAGCTCACAAGGGACTTCCAGATCTGGGGCCAACGTCCTGACTTTC. Translating it yields CASSQGTSRSGANVLTF.

The chain joins TRBV23-1 to TRBJ1-5, with 10 bases matching TRBD1. TRBV23-1 is placed among ORFs of uncertain function. The V segment lost 0 bases and the J segment 4 bases; nucleotides outside the gene matches: 3. The CDR3 runs to 16 residues. CDR3 in DNA: TGCGCCAGCAGTCAATCGGGACAGGGGTGGAATCAGCCCCAGCATTTT. Protein product: CASSQSGQGWNQPQHF.

This chain connects TRBV5-1 to TRBJ2-1, with 8 positions matching TRBD2. Trimming took 2 bases from V and 9 from J; bases not matched to a gene: 10. The CDR3 runs 15 residues. The germline V gene encodes CDR1 SGHRS and CDR2 YFSETQ. In DNA form, the CDR3 reads TGCGCCAGCAGCTTTGTAGCGGGAATCGGTGTTGAGCAGTTCTTC. Translated: CASSFVAGIGVEQFF.

The gene calls are TRBV3-1 (or the pseudogene TRBV3-2) and TRBJ2-1, with 7 bases matching TRBD1. The J segment lost 9 bases and the V segment lost 3 bases, leaving 14 bases of the junction unmatched. The V gene's germline CDR1 is LGHDT and CDR2 YNNKEL (reference sequence). CDR3 length equals 16 residues. CDR3 region: CASSHHTGAAVGEQFF. The DNA for the CDR3 is TGTGCCAGCAGCCATCACACAGGGGCGGCTGTTGGTGAGCAGTTCTTC.